The clone carrying this T cell receptor (beta chain) appeared many times. This sample is part of a study of neurological immune-mediated disorders. 5'RACE generated cDNA with 10-nucleotide random UMIs. Every sequencing run generated in excess of 180 million TCR-beta sequences. These sequences covered 15-18 subjects. In TCRdb, the 5' RACE reads were re-called with MiXCR into one record per CDR3 protein. The repertoire includes just under 60,000 distinct CDR3 sequences, roughly 3.5% of them detected once, and around 3.3% sits in the top ten. V shed 3 bases and J shed 4 bases, with 25 bases lying between them. The CDR3 totals 18 residues.

Sequences were obtained from PBMCs. The chain combines TRBV12-3 or TRBV12-4 with TRBJ2-7, with D tentatively TRBD2 (6 bases). The TCR comes from a woman aged 25 to 45 with multiple sclerosis. Here the CDR3 reads CASSLSGGSSRVAYEQYF. DNA for the CDR3: TGTGCCAGCAGTTTGTCCGGGGGAAGCAGCCGGGTCGCGTACGAGCAGTACTTC.